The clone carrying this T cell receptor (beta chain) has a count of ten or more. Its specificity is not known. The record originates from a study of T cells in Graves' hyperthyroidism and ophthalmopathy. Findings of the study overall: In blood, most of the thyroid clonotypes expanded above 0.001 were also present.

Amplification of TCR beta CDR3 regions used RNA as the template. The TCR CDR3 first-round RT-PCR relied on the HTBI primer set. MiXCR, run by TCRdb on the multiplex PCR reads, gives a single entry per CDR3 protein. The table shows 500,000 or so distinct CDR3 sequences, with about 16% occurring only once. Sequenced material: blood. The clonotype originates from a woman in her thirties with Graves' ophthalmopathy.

The CDR3 DNA follows: TGCAGTGCTAGTACACACTCCCTGGGGGGCGAGCAGTACTTC. Protein product: CSASTHSLGGEQYF. The gene calls are TRBV20-1 and TRBJ2-7; D is possibly TRBD2 (6 bases). The CDR3 is made up of 14 amino acids. The V end lost 3 bases, the J end lost 6 bases, and 18 bases lay between the germline ends. Germline CDR1 is DFQATT and CDR2 is SNEGSKA (reference sequence).